This T cell receptor beta chain was identified during a study of CD8 T cells in Susac syndrome. Sequencing of TCR beta was performed on blood CD8+ T cells and on blood CD4+ T cells. Points on this clonotype: The antigen is undetermined.

Study-level results: A relatively small number of individuals underwent TCR sequencing and HLA analysis.

An amount of RNA that ranged from roughly 0.5 to 1 ug was reverse transcribed with random hexamers. With immunoSEQ multiplex PCR, TCR beta CDR3 was amplified across 54 Vbeta and 13 Jbeta. MiXCR, applied by TCRdb to the immunoSEQ multiplex PCR reads, yields one record per CDR3 protein. The sample shows tens of thousands of distinct CDR3 sequences, approximately 93% of them seen only once. The receptor's source is a human donor in good health. The sequenced sample consisted of CD8+ T cells from PBMCs.

The CDR3 sequence: CASSFPMARTATDTQYF. In DNA form, the CDR3 reads TGTGCCAGCAGCTTCCCCATGGCGCGGACGGCAACAGATACGCAGTATTTT. This sequence joins TRBV7-9 and TRBJ2-3; D gene uncertain. The CDR3 sequence is 17 residues long. In germline, CDR1 is SEHNR, CDR2 FQNEAQ (reference sequence). Trimming removed 3 bases at V and 3 bases at J, with 19 bases between.